This T cell receptor beta chain was retrieved from a study of T cells in narcolepsy. Turning to the study itself: Healthy controls were enrolled alongside patients with narcolepsy type 1 or type 2.

Findings of the study overall: Comparing one patient's CSF and blood CD4+ clonotypes highlighted HCRT- and TRIB2-specific autoreactive clonotypes. Reportedly, autoreactive clonotypes were serially detected in patients' blood but not controls'. No autoreactive T cell clone sequences appeared in some memory CD4+ repertoires.

The CDR3 has 15 residues. J was trimmed by 4 bases and V by 6 bases; bases with no gene match: 8. Germline CDR1 is MDHEN and CDR2 is SYDVKM. As concerns this clone: Its antigen is as yet unknown.

Sequenced by immunoSEQ multiplex PCR; TCRdb stores in-frame clones only, minus some. This table has about 34,000 clones, approximately 78% appearing once. The specimen was CD45RA- memory CD4+ T cells from PBMCs. The source of this sequence is a human donor with narcolepsy. The chain employs TRBV28 and TRBJ2-1; 8 nucleotides match TRBD1. CDR3 DNA: TGTGCCAGCAGGGGACAGGCCCCTGGGTACAATGAGCAGTTCTTC. Translating gives CASRGQAPGYNEQFF.